This TCR beta chain derives from a study of metastatic and nonmetastatic thyroid tumors. Study-level information: The comparison covered peripheral blood and tumor or nodule tissue in malignant and benign thyroid patients.

TCRdb reanalyzed the PCR reads via MiXCR. The sample contains about 32,000 clones, less than 20% of which appear only once. Until they underwent thyroid surgery, no patient had received any treatment. The CDR3 length is 15 residues. Germline loops: CDR1 MNHNS, CDR2 SASEGT. V gave up 5 bases and J gave up 7 bases, with 20 bases separating them. The J gene is TRBJ1-1, the V gene TRBV6-1; maybe TRBD1 (5 bases). The clonotype was recovered from a female donor with papillary thyroid cancer or a benign thyroid nodule (not recorded which). Some clones in this sample may be carry-over from other donors' samples. The specimen sequenced was blood. The CDR3 here is CASSPKRDGGDEAFF. CDR3 in DNA: TGTGCCAGCAGTCCTAAGCGCGACGGGGGGGATGAAGCTTTCTTT.